These T cell receptor beta chains were read from a single sample in a study of cytomegalovirus exposure and HLA in healthy donors. Some clones are missing from TCRdb's copy, which holds only in-frame ones; the method was immunoSEQ multiplex PCR. Among about 160,000 clones listed, about three quarters were seen once. The sample comprised PBMCs. The origin of the receptors is a woman aged 25 to 39 in good health and CMV-seronegative. Each CDR3 is given with its conserved first and last residue. The D gene is left open where the match is weak. Not every row has a clone size; where given, it reads once, few, many or a size class.

j_gene: TRBJ1-3
v_gene: TRBV5-1
d_gene: -
abundance: -
CDR3nt: TGCGCCAGCAGTTCGGGAGGGTCTTTCTCTGGAAACACCATATATTTT
CDR3aa: CASSSGGSFSGNTIYF

j_gene: TRBJ2-5
v_gene: TRBV5-4
d_gene: TRBD2
abundance: once
CDR3nt: TGTGCCAGCGCCCGCGGGGGGATGGAGACCCAGTACTTC
CDR3aa: CASARGGMETQYF

j_gene: TRBJ2-1
v_gene: TRBV5-1
d_gene: TRBD1
abundance: -
CDR3nt: TGCGCCAGCCGGGGACAGGGGGCGAGCAATGAGCAGTTCTTC
CDR3aa: CASRGQGASNEQFF

j_gene: TRBJ2-7
v_gene: TRBV19
d_gene: -
abundance: -
CDR3nt: TGTGCCAGTAGTAAAAGGGGGAGTCTCTGGGACGAGCAGTACTTC
CDR3aa: CASSKRGSLWDEQYF

j_gene: TRBJ2-3
v_gene: TRBV2
d_gene: -
abundance: -
CDR3nt: TGTGCCAGCAGTGAAGATCAGGGGAGCACAGATACGCAGTATTTT
CDR3aa: CASSEDQGSTDTQYF

j_gene: TRBJ2-2
v_gene: TRBV11-2
d_gene: -
abundance: -
CDR3nt: TGTGCCAGCAGCTTAGTCAACGTCGCAGACACCGGGGAGCTGTTTTTT
CDR3aa: CASSLVNVADTGELFF

j_gene: TRBJ2-7
v_gene: TRBV5-1
d_gene: -
abundance: once
CDR3nt: TGCGCCAGCAGCTGGGACACCTACTCCTACGAGCAGTACTTC
CDR3aa: CASSWDTYSYEQYF

j_gene: TRBJ2-1
v_gene: TRBV27
d_gene: TRBD2
abundance: -
CDR3nt: TGTGCCAGCAGTCCCGGAGCGGGGGGCTCCTACAATGAGCAGTTCTTC
CDR3aa: CASSPGAGGSYNEQFF

j_gene: TRBJ1-3
v_gene: TRBV28
d_gene: TRBD1
abundance: -
CDR3nt: TGTGCCAGCAGTTGGGGGGGACAGGGGGCGAGCTCTGGAAACACCATATATTTT
CDR3aa: CASSWGGQGASSGNTIYF

j_gene: TRBJ2-7
v_gene: TRBV2
d_gene: TRBD2
abundance: few
CDR3nt: TGTGCCAGCAGTGATTGGCTAGCGGGCACCTACGAGCAGTACTTC
CDR3aa: CASSDWLAGTYEQYF

j_gene: TRBJ2-3
v_gene: TRBV5-1
d_gene: -
abundance: few
CDR3nt: TGCGCCAGCTTCGACTCGTCGAATACGCAGTATTTT
CDR3aa: CASFDSSNTQYF

j_gene: TRBJ2-1
v_gene: TRBV25-1
d_gene: TRBD1
abundance: -
CDR3nt: TGTGCCAGCATCGGCAGGGGGAATACCTACAATGAGCAGTTCTTC
CDR3aa: CASIGRGNTYNEQFF

j_gene: TRBJ1-5
v_gene: TRBV18
d_gene: -
abundance: -
CDR3nt: TGTGCCAGCTCACCCGCGACGGGTCGTAGCAATCAGCCCCAGCATTTT
CDR3aa: CASSPATGRSNQPQHF

j_gene: TRBJ2-7
v_gene: TRBV7-6
d_gene: TRBD2
abundance: -
CDR3nt: TGTGCCAGCAGCCCACGGGGGGGCCTCTACGAGCAGTACTTC
CDR3aa: CASSPRGGLYEQYF

j_gene: TRBJ2-1
v_gene: TRBV19
d_gene: TRBD1
abundance: -
CDR3nt: TGTGCCAGTAATAGGGGACAGGGGTACAATGAGCAGTTCTTC
CDR3aa: CASNRGQGYNEQFF

j_gene: TRBJ1-1
v_gene: TRBV2
d_gene: TRBD1
abundance: -
CDR3nt: TGTGCCAGCAGGGGACAGGGGTACACTGAAGCTTTCTTT
CDR3aa: CASRGQGYTEAFF

j_gene: TRBJ1-1
v_gene: TRBV5-4
d_gene: -
abundance: -
CDR3nt: TGTGCCAGCAGCTTTGGAGGGAGATCAGGGAACACTGAAGCTTTCTTT
CDR3aa: CASSFGGRSGNTEAFF

j_gene: TRBJ1-2
v_gene: TRBV4-1
d_gene: TRBD1
abundance: -
CDR3nt: TGCGCCAGCAGCCAAACAGGGGTAGACCTCTATGGCTACACCTTC
CDR3aa: CASSQTGVDLYGYTF